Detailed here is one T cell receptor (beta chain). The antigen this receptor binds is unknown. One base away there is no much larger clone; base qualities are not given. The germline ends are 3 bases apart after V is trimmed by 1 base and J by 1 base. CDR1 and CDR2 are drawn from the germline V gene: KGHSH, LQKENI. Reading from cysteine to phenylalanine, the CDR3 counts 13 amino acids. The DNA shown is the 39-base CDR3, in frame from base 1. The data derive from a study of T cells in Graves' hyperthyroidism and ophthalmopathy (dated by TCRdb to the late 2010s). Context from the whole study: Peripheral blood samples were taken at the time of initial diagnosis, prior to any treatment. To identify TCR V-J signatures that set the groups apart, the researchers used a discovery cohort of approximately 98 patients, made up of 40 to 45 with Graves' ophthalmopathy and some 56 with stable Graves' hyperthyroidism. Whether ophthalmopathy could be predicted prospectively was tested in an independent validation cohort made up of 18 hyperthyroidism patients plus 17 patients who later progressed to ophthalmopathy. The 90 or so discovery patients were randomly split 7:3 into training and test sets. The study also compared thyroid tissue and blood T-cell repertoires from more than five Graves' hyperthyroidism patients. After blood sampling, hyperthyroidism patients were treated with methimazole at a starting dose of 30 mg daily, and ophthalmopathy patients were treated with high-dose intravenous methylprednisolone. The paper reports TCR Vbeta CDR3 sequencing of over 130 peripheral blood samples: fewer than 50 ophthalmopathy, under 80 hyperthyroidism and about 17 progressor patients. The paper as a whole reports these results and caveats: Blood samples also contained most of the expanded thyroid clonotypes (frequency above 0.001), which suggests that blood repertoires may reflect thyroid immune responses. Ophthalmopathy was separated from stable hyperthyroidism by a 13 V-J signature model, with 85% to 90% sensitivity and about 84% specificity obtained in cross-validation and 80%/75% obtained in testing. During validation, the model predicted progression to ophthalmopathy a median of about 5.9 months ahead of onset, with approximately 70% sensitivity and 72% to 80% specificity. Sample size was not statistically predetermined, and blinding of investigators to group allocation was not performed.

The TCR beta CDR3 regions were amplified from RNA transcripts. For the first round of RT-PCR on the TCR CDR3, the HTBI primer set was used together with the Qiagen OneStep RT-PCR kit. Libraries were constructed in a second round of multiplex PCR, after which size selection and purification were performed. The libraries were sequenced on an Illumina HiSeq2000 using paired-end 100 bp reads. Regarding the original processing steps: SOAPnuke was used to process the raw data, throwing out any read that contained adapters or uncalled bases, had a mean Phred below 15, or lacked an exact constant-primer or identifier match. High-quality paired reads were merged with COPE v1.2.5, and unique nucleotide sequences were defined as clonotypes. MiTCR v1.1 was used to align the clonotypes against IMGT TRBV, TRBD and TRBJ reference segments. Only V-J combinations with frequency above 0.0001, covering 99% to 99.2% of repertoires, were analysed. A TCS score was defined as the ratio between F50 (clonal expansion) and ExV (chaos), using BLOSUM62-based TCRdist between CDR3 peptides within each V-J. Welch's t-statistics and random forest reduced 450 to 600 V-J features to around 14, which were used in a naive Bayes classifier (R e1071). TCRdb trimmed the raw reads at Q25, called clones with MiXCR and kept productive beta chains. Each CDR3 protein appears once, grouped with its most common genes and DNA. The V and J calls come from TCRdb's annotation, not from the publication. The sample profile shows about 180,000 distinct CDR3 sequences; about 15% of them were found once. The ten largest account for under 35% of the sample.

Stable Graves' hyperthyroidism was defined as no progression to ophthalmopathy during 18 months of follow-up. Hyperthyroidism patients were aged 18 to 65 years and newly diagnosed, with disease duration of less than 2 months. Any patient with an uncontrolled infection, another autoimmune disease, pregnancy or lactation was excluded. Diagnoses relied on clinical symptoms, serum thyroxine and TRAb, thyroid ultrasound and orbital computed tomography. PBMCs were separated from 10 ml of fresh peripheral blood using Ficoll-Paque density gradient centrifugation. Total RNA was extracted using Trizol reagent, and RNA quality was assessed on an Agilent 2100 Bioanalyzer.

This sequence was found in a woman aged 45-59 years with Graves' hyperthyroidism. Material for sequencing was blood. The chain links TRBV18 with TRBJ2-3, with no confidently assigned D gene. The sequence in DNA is TGTGCCAGCTCACCACATCGCACAGATACGCAGTATTTT. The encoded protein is CASSPHRTDTQYF.